This T cell receptor beta chain was obtained from a study of blood T cell repertoires in COVID-19. Whole-study context: From T cells, B-cell-depleted T cells, or PBMCs came the material, which was cDNA or gDNA.

This CDR3 comprises 13 residues. In germline, CDR1 is SGHRS, CDR2 YFSETQ. Trimming left V 0 bases short and J 5 bases short, with 8 bases between. As originally analysed: Cell counts per sample came from amplifying reference gene primers. Here immunoSEQ multiplex PCR was the method, and the copy in TCRdb shows in-frame clones only, minus some. V, J and clone size are those of that table, while D and trimming were read from the DNA. Seen here are nearly 200,000 clones, 70% to 85% observed once, and the top ten hold 6% to 8%. The rearrangement uses TRBV5-1 and TRBJ1-2, with D unresolved. The sequencing sample was made of peripheral blood. This receptor was identified in a human donor with acute or convalescent COVID-19. The donor label of this sample is uncertain. CDR3 sequence reads: CASSLDTAYGYTF. The CDR3 region has the DNA TGCGCCAGCAGCTTGGATACTGCGTATGGCTACACCTTC.